This TCR beta chain is from a study of T-cell reconstitution after alpha-beta-depleted transplantation in children. Trimming removed 4 bases at V and 4 bases at J, with 11 bases between. The germline gives CDR1 SGHRS, CDR2 YFSETQ. The CDR3 has 13 residues. Unique molecular identifiers were incorporated into the prepared TCRbeta library. TCRdb fed the PCR reads into MiXCR, producing one record per CDR3 protein. The repertoire holds roughly 400,000 distinct CDR3 sequences, with about a fifth as singletons. The receptor was derived from a human donor who donated a stem cell graft to a child with acute myeloid leukemia. This chain joins TRBV5-1 and TRBJ1-2; D unclear. Material: PBMCs from the stem cell graft donor, obtained from the stem cell graft. Here the CDR3 DNA reads TGCGCCAGCAGCCTCGGGCCCACCTATGGCTACACCTTC. This codes for CASSLGPTYGYTF.